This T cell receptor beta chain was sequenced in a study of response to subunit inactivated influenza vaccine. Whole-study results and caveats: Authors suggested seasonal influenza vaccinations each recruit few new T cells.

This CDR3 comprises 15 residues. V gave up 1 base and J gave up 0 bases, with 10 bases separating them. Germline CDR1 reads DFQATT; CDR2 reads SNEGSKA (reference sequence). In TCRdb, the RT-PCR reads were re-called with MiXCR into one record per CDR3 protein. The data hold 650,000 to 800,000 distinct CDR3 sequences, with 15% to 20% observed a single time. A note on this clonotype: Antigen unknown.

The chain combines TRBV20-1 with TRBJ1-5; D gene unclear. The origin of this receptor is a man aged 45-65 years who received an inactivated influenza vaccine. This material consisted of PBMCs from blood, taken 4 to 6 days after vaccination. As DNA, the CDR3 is TGCAGTGCTAGAGCCCCGGGATATAGCAATCAGCCCCAGCATTTT. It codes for CSARAPGYSNQPQHF.